This entry lists 27 T cell receptor delta chains sequenced from one sample in a study of gamma-delta T cells after stem cell transplantation. TCRdb repeated clone calling on the RT-PCR reads with CATT. The sample shows roughly 1,800 delta-chain clones, around 4% of them seen only once. The specimen was gamma-delta T cells. These receptors all come from a human donor. It is not recorded whose cells these are; they may come from a transplant donor.

By sample share, this clone is medium-sized (0.01 to 0.1%). This chain uses TRDV2 with TRDJ1, with TRDD3 identical over 11 bases. The CDR3 has 17 amino acids. V lost 5 bases and J lost 2; bases outside the gene matches: 12. Germline values: CDR1 GEAIGNYY, CDR2 EKD. CDR3 sequence: CACVDLVVGDTTDKLIF. In DNA, the CDR3 is TGTGCCTGTGTAGACCTTGTGGTGGGGGATACGACCGATAAACTCATCTTT.

As concerns this clone: One end of the junction fails to match germline, which may point to a read error. The J gene is TRDJ1, the V gene TRDV2; 7 bases fit TRDD3. The CDR3 has 17 residues. CDR1 is GEAIGNYY and CDR2 is EKD in the germline V gene. The CDR3: CACDTLGGGGDTDKPIF. The CDR3 coding sequence is TGTGCCTGTGACACTCTGGGGGGCGGAGGTGACACCGATAAACCCATCTTT.

This clone is deemed large (0.1 to 1%). The chain has TRDV2 and TRDJ3; 12 bases are a match to TRDD3. V lost 0 bases to trimming and J lost 0 bases; unmatched junction nucleotides: 11. The CDR3 has 22 residues. Per germline, CDR1 GEAIGNYY and CDR2 EKD. CDR3 nucleotide sequence: TGTGCCTGTGACACCCCTCTACTGGGGGATACTCAAAGCTCCTGGGACACCCGACAGATGTTTTTC. As protein: CACDTPLLGDTQSSWDTRQMFF.

The chain has TRDV2 and TRDJ1; 10 bases are a match to TRDD3. J lost 0 bases, V lost 1 base, and 13 bases had no gene match. CDR1 GEAIGNYY and CDR2 EKD come from the germline V gene. CDR3 length: 19 residues. CDR3 sequence (DNA): TGTGCCTGTGACACTCTGGTGGGGGATACCAGGTCTTACACCGATAAACTCATCTTT. Residues: CACDTLVGDTRSYTDKLIF.

This clone was picked up a small number of times. The TCRdb record carries a much larger clone's protein, which differs from this DNA's translation at residue 7; a read error is the likely cause, and the protein listed here is the DNA translation. The chain has TRDV2 and TRDJ1; D is perhaps TRDD3 (6 bases). In germline, CDR1 is GEAIGNYY, CDR2 EKD. Trimming removed 3 bases at V and 1 base at J, with 17 bases between. This CDR3 spans 16 amino acids. The CDR3 DNA sequence: TGTGCCTGTGACTCACTGGTGGATACAGGCACCGATAAACTCATCTTT. This encodes CACDSLVDTGTDKLIF.

This clone was counted only a few times. A much bigger clone sits one base away, suggesting this may be a read error. This CDR3 is also generated by other DNA sequences in the sample. The chain is built from TRDV2 and TRDJ1, with 7 bases fitting TRDD3. The CDR3 loop spans 16 amino acids. After removal of 0 bases from V and 0 bases from J, the junction contained 6 bases not matched to a gene. Germline CDR1 is GEAIGNYY and CDR2 is EKD. CDR3 sequence reads: CACDTLAGGDTDKLIF. The CDR3 DNA follows: TGTGCCTGTGACACCCTGGCTGGGGGTGACACCGATAAACTCATCTTT.

Turning to this clone: With a far larger clone one base away, a read error is the likely cause. The chain links TRDV2 to TRDJ1, with 7 nucleotides matching TRDD3. CDR1 and CDR2 from the germline V gene are GEAIGNYY and EKD. The CDR3 sequence is 15 residues long. In nucleotides, the CDR3 is TGTGCCCGTGACACCCTGGGGGGGGACACCGATAAACTCATCTTT. This translates into CARDTLGGDTDKLIF.

This clone is termed medium-sized. The chain couples TRDV2 to TRDJ1, with 10 positions matching TRDD3. With V trimmed by 3 bases and J by 2 bases, 5 bases remained unmatched. Looked up from germline, CDR1 is GEAIGNYY and CDR2 is EKD. The CDR3 extends over 15 amino acids. The chain's CDR3 is CACDFVLGDTDKLIF. CDR3 DNA: TGTGCCTGTGACTTCGTACTGGGGGATACCGATAAACTCATCTTT.

In its sample, this clone ranks as medium-sized. V and J are TRDV2 and TRDJ3, with 12 bases matching TRDD3. V lost 0 bases and J lost 0; bases outside the gene matches: 11. Germline CDR1 and CDR2: GEAIGNYY and EKD. This CDR3 is 22 amino acids long. In DNA form, the CDR3 reads TGTGCCTGTGACACCGTGAGACTGGGGGATACCCGAAGCTCCTGGGACACCCGACAGATGTTTTTC. Its translation: CACDTVRLGDTRSSWDTRQMFF.

The chain couples TRDV2 to TRDJ3, with 8 bases aligning to TRDD3. The V segment lost 0 bases and the J segment 0 bases; nucleotides outside the gene matches: 30. CDR3 length equals 27 residues. Germline V gene sequence: CDR1 GEAIGNYY, CDR2 EKD. CDR3 bases: TGTGCCTGTGACACCGTTACCACGCCAAAAGGTACTGGGGATACCCGCCAAATCTCCTGGGACACCCGACAGATGTTTTTC. Amino acid sequence: CACDTVTTPKGTGDTRQISWDTRQMFF.

As regards this clone: A far larger clone is one nucleotide away, so this likely arose from a read error. The J gene is TRDJ1, the V gene TRDV2, with D hard to call. CDR1 and CDR2 from the germline V gene are GEAIGNYY and EKD. The CDR3 covers 15 residues. The V gene lost 3 bases and the J gene lost 0 bases, with 13 bases spanning the gap. CDR3 protein: CACDPVRRYTDKLIF. CDR3 bases: TGTGCCTGTGACCCGGTGAGGAGGTACACCGATAAACTCATCTTT.

This clone is termed medium-sized. The gene calls are TRDV2 and TRDJ1; 12 nucleotides match TRDD3. Germline V gene data show CDR1 as GEAIGNYY and CDR2 as EKD. This CDR3 has 16 amino acids. The V gene end was trimmed by 3 bases and the J gene end by 2 bases; junction bases not matched to a gene: 6. The CDR3 nucleotides are TGTGCCTGTGACTTCTTACTGGGGGATACAACCGATAAACTCATCTTT. Translation: CACDFLLGDTTDKLIF.

To note about this clone: A much bigger clone sits one base away, suggesting this may be a read error. This sample includes further DNA sequences coding for the same CDR3. The chain joins TRDV2 to TRDJ1; the D gene is possibly TRDD3 (7 bases). Germline loops: CDR1 GEAIGNYY, CDR2 EKD. The CDR3 length is 19 residues. Trimming took 0 bases from V and 0 from J, leaving 22 bases between them. CDR3 residues: CACDTVNSGIPHYTDKLIF. DNA for the CDR3: TGTGCCTGTGACACCGTCAATAGTGGGATACCCCATTACACCGATAAACTCATCTTT.

Details on this clone: A far larger clone differs by one base, so this is likely a read error. The J gene is TRDJ1, the V gene TRDV2; D possibly corresponds to TRDD3 (6 bases). The CDR3 extends over 14 amino acids. CDR1 is GEAIGNYY, CDR2 EKD, per germline. For the CDR3, the DNA is TGTGCCGGTGACACCGTACTGGGTGACGATAAACTCATCTTT. Translation: CAGDTVLGDDKLIF.

This clone was found a few times. A junction boundary mismatches the germline segment, possibly from a read error. Other DNA sequences in the same sample also yield this CDR3. The chain joins TRDV2 to TRDJ1, with TRDD3 matching over 9 bases. This CDR3 has 17 amino acids. Germline values: CDR1 GEAIGNYY, CDR2 EKD. The CDR3: CACDSLGDRKYTDKLIF. As DNA, the CDR3 is TGTGCCTGTGACAGTCTGGGGGATCGTAAGTACACCGATAAACTCATCTTC.

By share, this clone counts as large. In the same sample, other DNA sequences code for this CDR3. This chain joins TRDV2 and TRDJ1; possibly TRDD3 for D (6 bases). The germline V gene has CDR1 GEAIGNYY and CDR2 EKD. The CDR3 extends over 14 amino acids. Trimming left V 1 base short and J 3 bases short, with 11 bases between. The CDR3 DNA sequence: TGTGCCTGTGACACTCTACTGGGTGCCGATAAACTCATCTTT. It yields the protein CACDTLLGADKLIF.

This clone rates as large. DNA of the CDR3: TGTGCCTGTGACACCCTGGGGGATCCCTACACCGATAAACTCATCTTT. It translates to CACDTLGDPYTDKLIF. This sequence joins TRDV2 and TRDJ1, with TRDD3 identical over 9 bases. This CDR3 region has 16 residues. CDR1 is GEAIGNYY and CDR2 is EKD in the germline V gene. Germline trimming cut 0 bases from V and 0 bases from J; bases unmatched to any gene: 4.

This clone turned up a few times. Possible read error: a much larger clone is one base away. The chain is built from TRDV2 and TRDJ1; D is perhaps TRDD3 (5 bases). Trimming pared 3 bases from V and 2 bases from J, leaving 15 bases between. CDR1 is GEAIGNYY, CDR2 EKD, per germline. The length of the CDR3 is 15 residues. The DNA of the CDR3 is TGTGCCTGTGACCCCTTAATCAGGGATACCGATAAACTCATCTTT. This sequence encodes CACDPLIRDTDKLIF.

This clone is termed medium-sized. The chain is built from TRDV2 and TRDJ1, with 7 bases fitting TRDD3. Germline V lookup: CDR1 GEAIGNYY, CDR2 EKD. With V trimmed by 0 bases and J by 1 base, 4 bases remained unmatched. The CDR3 spans 15 residues. The CDR3 spells CACDTVGGITDKLIF. The CDR3 nucleotides are TGTGCCTGTGACACCGTTGGGGGAATCACCGATAAACTCATCTTT.

This clone is categorized as medium-sized. The junction departs from germline at one end; a sequencing error may be responsible. The sample holds other DNA sequences that translate to the same CDR3. The chain uses TRDV2 and TRDJ3; D is perhaps TRDD3 (6 bases). Germline V gene lookup returns CDR1 GEAIGNYY and CDR2 EKD. The CDR3 has 22 residues. The DNA of the CDR3 is TGTGCCTGTGACCCCGCCGAACTGGGACATAAACAGAGCTCCTGGGATACCCGACAGATGTTTTTC. This codes for CACDPAELGHKQSSWDTRQMFF.

This clone was counted only a few times. A much larger clone is a single base away; this may be a read error. Distinct nucleotide sequences in the sample also encode this CDR3. The chain has TRDV2 and TRDJ1; TRDD3 matches at 12 bases. From germline, CDR1 is GEAIGNYY and CDR2 EKD. The V gene end was trimmed by 3 bases and the J gene end by 2 bases; junction bases not matched to a gene: 18. The CDR3 covers 20 residues. The CDR3 here is CACDAVEHSLGDTRTDKLIF. The CDR3, as DNA: TGTGCCTGTGACGCCGTCGAGCACTCGCTGGGGGATACGAGGACCGATAAACTCATCTTT.

This clone is judged medium-sized. The chain uses TRDV2 and TRDJ1; TRDD3 agrees at 12 bases. Germline values: CDR1 GEAIGNYY, CDR2 EKD. The CDR3 is 18 residues long. With 3 bases clipped from V and 0 bases from J, the junction kept 10 bases outside the gene matches. The CDR3 is CACDSVLGDTRYTDKLIF. The CDR3 nucleotides are TGTGCCTGTGACTCCGTACTGGGGGATACCCGTTACACCGATAAACTCATCTTT.

The sample holds a few counts of this clone. A read error is possible here, since a much larger clone lies one base away. The sample contains more than one DNA sequence encoding this CDR3. This rearrangement joins TRDV2 to TRDJ2, with D tentatively TRDD3 (6 bases). Germline CDR1 is GEAIGNYY and CDR2 is EKD. The ends were cut back, 0 bases at V and 3 bases at J, with 16 bases in the middle. CDR3 length: 17 amino acids. The CDR3 region has the DNA TGTGCCTGTGACACCGTGGGGGCCCTAGCTCTGACAGCACAACTCTTCTTT. It encodes CACDTVGALALTAQLFF.

This clone was seen a few times. In nucleotides, the CDR3 is TGTGCCTGTGACACCGTTGAGCCCATGCCTTCTGAGTGGGGGATACGGCCCGATAAACTCATCTTT. Translation gives CACDTVEPMPSEWGIRPDKLIF. J is TRDJ1 and V is TRDV2; 11 nucleotides agree with TRDD3. CDR3 length: 22 residues. Germline CDR1 and CDR2: GEAIGNYY and EKD. The V gene end was trimmed by 0 bases and the J gene end by 3 bases; junction bases not matched to a gene: 23.

By share of the sample, this clone is large. The V call is TRDV2, the J call TRDJ1, with 10 bases lining up with TRDD3. The CDR3 has 22 amino acids. CDR1 and CDR2 (germline): GEAIGNYY, EKD. The junction had 30 bases not matched to a gene; V was cut back by 2 bases and J by 7 bases. DNA for the CDR3: TGTGCCTGTGACATGGCCCCTTTACGTACTGGGGGATGGTCCGGGGTAGACGGTAAACTCATCTTT. Translating it yields CACDMAPLRTGGWSGVDGKLIF.

This clone appeared a few times. This chain joins TRDV2 and TRDJ3; D uncertain. V was cut by 0 bases and J by 0 bases, with 14 bases left in between. This CDR3 comprises 19 residues. The germline CDR1 and CDR2 sequences are GEAIGNYY and EKD. Here the CDR3 DNA reads TGTGCCTGTGACACCGTACAATTAAAGAGCTCCTGGGACACCCGACAGATGTTTTTC. It yields the protein CACDTVQLKSSWDTRQMFF.

This clone is judged large. As DNA, the CDR3 is TGTGCCTGTAAAATACTGGGGGATACCGACATAGATAAACTCATCTTT. It codes for CACKILGDTDIDKLIF. The rearrangement uses TRDV2 and TRDJ1; 12 bases agree with TRDD3. Germline values: CDR1 GEAIGNYY, CDR2 EKD. This CDR3 region has 16 residues. V lost 6 bases to trimming and J lost 5 bases; unmatched junction nucleotides: 12.